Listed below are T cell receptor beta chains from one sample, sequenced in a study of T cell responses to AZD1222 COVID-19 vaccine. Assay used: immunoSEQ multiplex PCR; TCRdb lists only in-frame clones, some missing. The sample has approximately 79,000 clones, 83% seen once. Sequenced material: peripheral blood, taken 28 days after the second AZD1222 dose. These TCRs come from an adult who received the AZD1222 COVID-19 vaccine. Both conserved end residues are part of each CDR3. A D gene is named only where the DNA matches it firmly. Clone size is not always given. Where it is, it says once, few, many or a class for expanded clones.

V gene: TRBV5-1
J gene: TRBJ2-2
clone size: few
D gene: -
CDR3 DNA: TGCGCCAGCAGTGGAGGTCGGGGTACCGGGGAGCTGTTTTTT
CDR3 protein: CASSGGRGTGELFF

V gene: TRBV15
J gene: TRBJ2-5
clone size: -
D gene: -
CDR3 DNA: TGTGCCACCAGCAGAGATTTAACTTGGCAAGAGACCCAGTACTTC
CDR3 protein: CATSRDLTWQETQYF

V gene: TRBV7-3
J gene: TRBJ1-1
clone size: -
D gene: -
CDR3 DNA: TGTGCCAGCAGCTTGGGGAGCATGAACACTGAAGCTTTCTTT
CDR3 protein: CASSLGSMNTEAFF

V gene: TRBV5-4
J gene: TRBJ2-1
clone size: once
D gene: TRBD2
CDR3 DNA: TGTGCCAGCAGCTCTAGCGGGAGGGCTGGTGAGCAGTTCTTC
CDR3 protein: CASSSSGRAGEQFF

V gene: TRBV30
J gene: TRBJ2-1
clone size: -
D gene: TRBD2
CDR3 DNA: TGTGCCTGGAACGAGGGACTAGCGGTCTTAGGATACAATGAGCAGTTCTTC
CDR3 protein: CAWNEGLAVLGYNEQFF

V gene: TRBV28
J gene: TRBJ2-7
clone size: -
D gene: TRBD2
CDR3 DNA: TGTGCCAGCCGACGGCCGGGAGGCCTAGGGTACGAGCAGTACTTC
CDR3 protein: CASRRPGGLGYEQYF

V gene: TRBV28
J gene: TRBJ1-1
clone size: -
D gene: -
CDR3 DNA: TGTGCCTCCCGGCCGCCGGGTGGGACTGAAGCTTTCTTT
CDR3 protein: CASRPPGGTEAFF

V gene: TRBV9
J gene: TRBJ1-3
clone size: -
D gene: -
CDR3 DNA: TGTGCCAGCAGCGTGGGGGACTCTGGAAACACCATATATTTT
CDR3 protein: CASSVGDSGNTIYF

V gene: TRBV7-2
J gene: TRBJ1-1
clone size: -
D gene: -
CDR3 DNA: TGTGCCAGCAGCTTAGATGGGGCTACCACTGAAGCTTTCTTT
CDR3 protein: CASSLDGATTEAFF

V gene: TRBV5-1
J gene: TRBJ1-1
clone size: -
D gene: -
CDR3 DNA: TGCGCCAGCAGCTTAGGGGATTTCAGTCCGAACACTGAAGCTTTCTTT
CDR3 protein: CASSLGDFSPNTEAFF

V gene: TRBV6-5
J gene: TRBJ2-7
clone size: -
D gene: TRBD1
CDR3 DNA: TGTGCCAGTGATCCTTTCCGGGACAGGGAGGGCGAGCAGTACTTC
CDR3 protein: CASDPFRDREGEQYF

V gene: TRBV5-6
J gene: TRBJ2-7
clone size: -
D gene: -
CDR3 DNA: TGTGCCAGCAGCCGAGACTCCGAGCAGTACTTC
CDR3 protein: CASSRDSEQYF

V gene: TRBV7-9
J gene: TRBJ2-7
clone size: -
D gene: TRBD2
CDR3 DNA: TGTGCCAGCAGCTCCCAACCGGGACTAGCGGGAGTAGGACCCGAGCAGTACTTC
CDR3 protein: CASSSQPGLAGVGPEQYF

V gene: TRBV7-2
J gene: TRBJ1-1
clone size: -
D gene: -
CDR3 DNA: TGTGCGTCTATGGGCAGGGTGGAAATCACTGAAGCTTTCTTT
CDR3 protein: CASMGRVEITEAFF

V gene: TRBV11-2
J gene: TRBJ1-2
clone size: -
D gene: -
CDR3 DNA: TGTGCCAGCAGCTTCGATAGGGGCCACGGCTTTAACTATGGCTACACCTTC
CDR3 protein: CASSFDRGHGFNYGYTF

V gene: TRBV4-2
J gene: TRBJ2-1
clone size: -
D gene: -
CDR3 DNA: TGTGCCAGCAGCCAAGGGGGTCAATGGAACAATGAGCAGTTCTTC
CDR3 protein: CASSQGGQWNNEQFF

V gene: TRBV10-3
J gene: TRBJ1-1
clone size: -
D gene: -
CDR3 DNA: TGTGCCATCAGTGAGAGTCTGAACACTGAAGCTTTCTTT
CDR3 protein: CAISESLNTEAFF

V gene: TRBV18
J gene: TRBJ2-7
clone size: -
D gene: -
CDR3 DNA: TGTGCCAGCTCACCACCCATGTCCTACGAGCAGTACTTC
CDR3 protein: CASSPPMSYEQYF

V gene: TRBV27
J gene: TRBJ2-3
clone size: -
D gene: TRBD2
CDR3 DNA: TGTGCCAGCAGTTTATCGCGGGGAGGGAACACAGATACGCAGTATTTT
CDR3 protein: CASSLSRGGNTDTQYF

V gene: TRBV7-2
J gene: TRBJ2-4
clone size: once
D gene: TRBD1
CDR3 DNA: TGTGCCAGCAGCTTTGTCAGGGGGCCCAAAAACATTCAGTACTTC
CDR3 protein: CASSFVRGPKNIQYF

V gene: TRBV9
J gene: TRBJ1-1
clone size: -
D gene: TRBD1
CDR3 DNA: TGTGCCAGCAGCCCCCGGACAGGGCAATCTGAAGCTTTCTTT
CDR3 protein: CASSPRTGQSEAFF

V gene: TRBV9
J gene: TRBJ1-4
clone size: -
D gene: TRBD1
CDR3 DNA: TGTGCCAGCAGCGCTCGGACAGGGAGGGAAAAACTGTTTTTT
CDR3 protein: CASSARTGREKLFF

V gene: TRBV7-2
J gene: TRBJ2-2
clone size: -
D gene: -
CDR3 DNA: TGTGCCAGCAGCTCCCTTCGTACGGACACGACCGGGGAGCTGTTTTTT
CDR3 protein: CASSSLRTDTTGELFF

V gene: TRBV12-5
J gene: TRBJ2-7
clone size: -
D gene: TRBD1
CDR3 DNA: TGTGCTAGTGGTTCCCGACAGGGCTCGGGATACGAGCAGTACTTC
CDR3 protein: CASGSRQGSGYEQYF

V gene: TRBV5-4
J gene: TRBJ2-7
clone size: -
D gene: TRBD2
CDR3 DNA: TGTGCCAGCAGCCCCGGGACTAGCGGGAGAGGGGTATGGTACGAGCAGTACTTC
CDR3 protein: CASSPGTSGRGVWYEQYF

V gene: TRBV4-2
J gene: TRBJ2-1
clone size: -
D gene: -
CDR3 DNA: TGTGCCAGCAGCCAAGAAATTACTGGCCCCTACAATGAGCAGTTCTTC
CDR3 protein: CASSQEITGPYNEQFF

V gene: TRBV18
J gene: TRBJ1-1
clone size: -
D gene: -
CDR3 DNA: TGTGCCAGCTCGTCAGGGATGGGGAACACTGAAGCTTTCTTT
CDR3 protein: CASSSGMGNTEAFF

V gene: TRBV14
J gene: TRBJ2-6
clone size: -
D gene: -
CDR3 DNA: TGTGCCAGCAGTCGGGACCATCCCTCTGGGGCCAACGTCCTGACTTTC
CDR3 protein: CASSRDHPSGANVLTF

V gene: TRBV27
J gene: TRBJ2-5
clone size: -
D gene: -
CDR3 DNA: TGTGCCAGCAGTTTCCGGGCACCCCAAGAGACCCAGTACTTC
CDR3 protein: CASSFRAPQETQYF

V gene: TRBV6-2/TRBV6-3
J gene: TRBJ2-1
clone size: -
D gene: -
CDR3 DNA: TGTGCCAGCAGTTACAGTAGCGGCAACAATGAGCAGTTCTTC
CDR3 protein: CASSYSSGNNEQFF

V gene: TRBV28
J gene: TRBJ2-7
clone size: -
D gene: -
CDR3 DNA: TGTGCCAGCAGGCGGGGGACAGATGCCTCCTACGAGCAGTACTTC
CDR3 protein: CASRRGTDASYEQYF

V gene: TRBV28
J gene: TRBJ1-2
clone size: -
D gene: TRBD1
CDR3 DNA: TGTGCCAGCAGTTCCTGGGGGACAGTCCCTGGCTACACCTTC
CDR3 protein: CASSSWGTVPGYTF

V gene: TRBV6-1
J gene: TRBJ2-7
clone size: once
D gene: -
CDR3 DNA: TGTGCCAGCAGCCCCAACAGGGAGCAGTACTTC
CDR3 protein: CASSPNREQYF

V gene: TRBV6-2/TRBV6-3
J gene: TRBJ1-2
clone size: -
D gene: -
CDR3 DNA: TGTGCCAGCAGTCCGAACTATGGCTACACCTTC
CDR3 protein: CASSPNYGYTF

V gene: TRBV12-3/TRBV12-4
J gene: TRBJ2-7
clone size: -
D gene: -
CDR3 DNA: TGTGCCAGCACCAAGACAGGCCCCTACGAGCAGTACTTC
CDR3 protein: CASTKTGPYEQYF

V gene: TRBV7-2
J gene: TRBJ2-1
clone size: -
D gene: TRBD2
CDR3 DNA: TGTGCCAGCCGCGCTTTAGCGGGAGGGCCCGATGAGCAGTTCTTC
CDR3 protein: CASRALAGGPDEQFF

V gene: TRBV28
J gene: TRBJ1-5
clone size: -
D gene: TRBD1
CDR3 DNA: TGTGCCAGCACTATACAGGGGTCGGGACAGCCCCAGCATTTT
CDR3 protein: CASTIQGSGQPQHF

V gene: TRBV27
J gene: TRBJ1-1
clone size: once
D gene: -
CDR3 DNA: TGTGCCAGCAGTTTATCGGGGGGGAGGAACACTGAAGCTTTCTTT
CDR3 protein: CASSLSGGRNTEAFF

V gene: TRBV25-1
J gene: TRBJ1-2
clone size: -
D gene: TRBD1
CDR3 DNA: TGTGCCAGCGGTCCATCGGGACAGGCTAACTATGGCTACACCTTC
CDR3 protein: CASGPSGQANYGYTF

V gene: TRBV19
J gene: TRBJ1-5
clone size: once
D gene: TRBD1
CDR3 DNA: TGTGCCAGTAGTAGCAGACAGGGAAGGTCGCCCCAGCATTTT
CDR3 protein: CASSSRQGRSPQHF

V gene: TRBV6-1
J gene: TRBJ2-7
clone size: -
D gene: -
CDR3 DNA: TGTGCCAGCAGTGACCTGATCTACGAGCAGTACTTC
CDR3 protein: CASSDLIYEQYF

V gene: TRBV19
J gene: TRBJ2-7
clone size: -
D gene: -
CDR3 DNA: TGTGCCAGTTCCTCAGGGGGAGGGTCCTACGAGCAGTACTTC
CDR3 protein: CASSSGGGSYEQYF

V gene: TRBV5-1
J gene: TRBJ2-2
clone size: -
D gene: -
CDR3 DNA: TGCGCCAGCAGCATCGGGACCGACAACACCGGGGAGCTGTTTTTT
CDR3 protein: CASSIGTDNTGELFF

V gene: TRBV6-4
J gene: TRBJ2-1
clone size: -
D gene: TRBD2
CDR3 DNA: TGTGCCAGCAGTGAACCAGCGGGAGTGGTCCCCAATGAGCAGTTCTTC
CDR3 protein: CASSEPAGVVPNEQFF

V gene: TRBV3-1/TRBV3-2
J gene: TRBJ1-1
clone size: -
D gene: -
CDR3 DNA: TGTGCCAGCAGCAGCACACGGAACACTGAAGCTTTCTTT
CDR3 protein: CASSSTRNTEAFF

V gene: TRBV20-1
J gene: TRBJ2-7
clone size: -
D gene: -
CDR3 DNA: TGCAGTGCTAGAGTCTACGAGCAGTACTTC
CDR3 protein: CSARVYEQYF